Detailed here is one TCR beta chain. In germline, CDR1 is SEHNR, CDR2 FQNEAQ (reference sequence). V gave up 4 bases and J gave up 4 bases; unmatched junction bases: 9. The CDR3 covers 15 residues. This sample was included in a study of Ad26.COV2.S vaccination and SARS-CoV-2 variants. Sequencing was performed with immunoSEQ multiplex PCR; in TCRdb, only in-frame clones are kept and a portion is missing. The sample carries 300,000 to 400,000 clones, around 86% recorded once. Treatment in this sample: about 20 received Ad26.COV2.S at low or high dose, single or two shots; five or six received placebo; per-sample allocation not given. The study sampled participants on day 63 after the first vaccine or placebo injection.

The chain carries TRBV7-9 and TRBJ1-2, with 7 bases identical to TRBD1. Material: peripheral blood, obtained in a trial of Ad26.COV2.S vaccine versus placebo. The origin of this receptor is a person aged 18 to 59 who received the Ad26.COV2.S COVID-19 vaccine or a placebo. As DNA, the CDR3 is TGTGCCAGCAGCTCCCCCGGGACAGAATTCTATGGCTACACCTTC. Its protein is CASSSPGTEFYGYTF.